Each of the 29 T cell receptor beta chains below was sequenced from the same sample in a study of T cell clonality in common variable immunodeficiency. TCRdb's copy holds only in-frame clones and misses some; the assay was immunoSEQ multiplex PCR. The sample shows roughly 52,000 clones, no singletons; the ten largest hold roughly 3.5%. Material for sequencing was peripheral blood mononuclear cells. The receptors derive from a person aged 18 to 75 in good health.

This clone was recorded at least ten times. The read ends 3 residues early relative to the CDR3; the germline J gene fills the gap. The chain is built from TRBV2 and TRBJ2-3, with a possible D match to TRBD1 (5 bases). CDR3 length: 15 amino acids. V lost 4 bases and J lost 4, with 15 bases in between. Per germline, CDR1 SNHLY and CDR2 FYNNEI. The CDR3 loop is CASSGASGIADTQYF. CDR3 DNA (partial): TGTGCCAGCAGTGGAGCGTCAGGGATCGCAGATACG.

There are many counts of this clone. Read coverage stops 3 residues before the CDR3 terminus; the germline J gene supplies the remainder. This chain joins TRBV19 and TRBJ2-5, with 16 bases identical to TRBD2. CDR3 length equals 16 residues. In germline, CDR1 is LNHDA, CDR2 SQIVND (reference sequence). The trim removed 4 bases at V and 5 bases at J, leaving 4 bases unmatched. CDR3 loop: CASSKGLAGGLETQYF. The CDR3 DNA, read in part, is TGTGCCAGTAGTAAGGGACTAGCGGGAGGGCTGGAGACC.

This clone was observed many times. With the read ending 3 residues before the CDR3 end, the germline J gene is used to fill in that end. The V gene is TRBV19, the J gene TRBJ2-7, with 11 nucleotides matching TRBD1. Trimming cost V 4 bases and J 6 bases; bases outside gene matches: 5. The germline V gene has CDR1 LNHDA and CDR2 SQIVND (reference sequence). CDR3 length: 14 residues. CDR3 sequence: CASSTPGQGVEQYF. Incomplete CDR3 DNA: TGTGCCAGTAGTACGCCGGGACAGGGGGTCGAG.

This clone was recorded many times. With the read ending 3 residues before the CDR3 end, the germline J gene is used to fill in that end. The chain recombines TRBV5-1 with TRBJ2-7, with TRBD1 identical over 9 bases. Germline-derived CDR1 and CDR2 are SGHRS and YFSETQ. The CDR3 consists of 13 residues. V dropped 6 bases and J dropped 3; count of bases not matched to a gene: 4. The CDR3 sequence is CASTGTGFYEQYF. The sequenced part of the CDR3 DNA is TGCGCCAGCACAGGGACAGGGTTCTACGAG.

Many counts were recorded for this clone. The CDR3 extends 3 residues past the end of the read, so its final part is completed from the germline J gene. The chain employs TRBV2 and TRBJ2-5; possibly TRBD1 for D (6 bases). The CDR3 is 15 residues long. The V gene lost 6 bases and the J gene lost 2 bases, with 16 bases spanning the gap. CDR1 is SNHLY and CDR2 is FYNNEI in the germline V gene. The CDR3 is CASSERAGTQETQYF. The CDR3 DNA, read in part, is TGTGCCAGCAGCGAACGAGCCGGGACACAAGAGACC. The full variable domain, rest sourced from reference TRBV2 and TRBJ2-5, is EPEVTQTPSHQVTQMGQEVILRCVPISNHLYFYWYRQILGQKVEFLVSFYNNEISEKSEIFDDQFSVERPDGSNFTLKIRSTKLEDSAMYFCASSERAGTQETQYFGPGTRLLVL.

This clone was observed many times. The CDR3 goes on 3 residues after the read ends, and that part is filled in from the germline J gene. The rearrangement joins TRBV13 to TRBJ2-7, with 10 bases lining up with TRBD2. CDR1 is PRHDT, CDR2 FYEKMQ, per germline (reference sequence). The CDR3 is 15 residues long. V lost 5 bases, J lost 2 bases, and 6 bases stayed unmatched. The CDR3 bases that were read are TGTGCCAGCAGCCCCAGGACTAGCGGCACCTACGAG. Its translation is CASSPRTSGTYE. The whole CDR3 is CASSPRTSGTYEQYF.

This clone was seen a handful of times. The CDR3 is cut off 3 residues early in the read; its end comes from the germline J gene. The V call is TRBV25-1, the J call TRBJ2-7; TRBD2 matches at 8 bases. Germline CDR1 reads MGHDK; CDR2 reads SYGVNS. Unmatched junction bases numbered 6, after V lost 8 bases and J lost 0 bases. CDR3 size: 14 residues. The covered CDR3 bases are TGTGCCAGCGGTTCTAGCGGGCCCTCCTACGAG. Translation: CASGSSGPSYE. The full-length CDR3 reads as CASGSSGPSYEQYF.

This clone was found many times. The CDR3 goes on 3 residues after the read ends, and that part is filled in from the germline J gene. The rearrangement joins TRBV14 to TRBJ2-7; 8 bases align to TRBD2. The CDR3 totals 14 residues. Per germline, CDR1 SGHDN and CDR2 FVKESK. Trimming removed 1 base from V and 6 bases from J; junction bases left unmatched: 5. CDR3 sequence reads: CASSQGIAGSEQYF. The CDR3 bases that were read are TGTGCCAGCAGCCAAGGGATAGCGGGATCCGAG.

There are a few counts of this clone. The read ends 3 residues before the CDR3 terminus; that terminus is restored from the germline J gene. The chain carries TRBV7-6 and TRBJ1-2, with a weak D call TRBD1 (6 bases). V lost 5 bases and J 4 bases, leaving 17 bases between the germline ends. The CDR3 length is 15 residues. Looked up from germline, CDR1 is SGHVS and CDR2 is FNYEAQ. The CDR3 sequence: CASSGGAGMGYGYTF. The part of the CDR3 DNA that was read is TGTGCCAGCAGCGGGGGGGCTGGAATGGGCTATGGC.

Many counts were recorded for this clone. The CDR3 is cut off 3 residues early in the read; its end comes from the germline J gene. The chain is built from TRBV7-2 and TRBJ1-4; tentatively, D is TRBD1 (5 bases). The V end lost 5 bases, the J end lost 7 bases, and 8 bases lay between the germline ends. Germline CDR1 SGHTA, CDR2 FQGNSA. CDR3 length: 12 residues. CDR3 in amino acids: CASSLRAEKLFF. The part of the CDR3 DNA that was read is TGTGCCAGCAGCCTCAGGGCTGAAAAA.

This clone was counted ten times or more. The read gets to within 3 residues of the CDR3 end, and the germline J gene fills in the rest. The chain uses TRBV19 and TRBJ2-7; D is undetermined. Trimming removed 7 bases at V and 0 bases at J, with 22 bases between. Looked up from germline, CDR1 is LNHDA and CDR2 is SQIVND (reference sequence). CDR3 length: 17 residues. This CDR3 reads CASIKGSSGFPSYEQYF. CDR3 DNA (partial): TGTGCCAGTATTAAAGGGTCGTCAGGCTTCCCCTCCTACGAG.

This clone was observed many times. Read coverage stops 3 residues before the CDR3 terminus; the germline J gene supplies the remainder. The J gene is TRBJ2-3, the V gene TRBV10-3; possible D gene TRBD1, 5 bases. Germline CDR1 ENHRY, CDR2 SYGVKD. CDR3 length: 14 residues. Trimming cost V 11 bases and J 2 bases, with 17 bases left between them. CDR3 bases read: TGTGCCTCCCAGGGCCAAGGAAACACAGATACG. Translating gives CASQGQGNTDT. In full, the CDR3 reads CASQGQGNTDTQYF.

The sample holds many counts of this clone. The CDR3 is CASSRISGSYNEQFF. CDR3 bases read: TGTGCCAGCAGCCGTATTAGCGGGAGTTACAATGAG. The genes are TRBV7-3 and TRBJ2-1, with 9 bases aligning to TRBD2. The DNA ends 3 residues before the CDR3 does, and the rest of the CDR3 is filled in from the germline J gene. This CDR3 has 15 residues. The trim removed 5 bases at V and 4 bases at J, leaving 6 bases unmatched. Looked up from germline, CDR1 is SGHTA and CDR2 is FQGTGA.

This clone turned up a few times. The read falls 3 residues short of the CDR3 end, and the missing part is taken from the germline J gene. This chain links TRBV5-1 with TRBJ2-1; TRBD2 might be the D (6 bases). Germline values: CDR1 SGHRS, CDR2 YFSETQ. The CDR3 sequence is 15 residues long. Trimming took off 4 bases at V and 7 bases at J, with 18 bases between the two ends. Here the CDR3 reads CASSPVQGGPNEQFF. The CDR3 DNA, read in part, is TGCGCCAGCAGCCCCGTACAAGGAGGGCCGAATGAG.

This clone was found many times. The CDR3 end lies 3 residues beyond the end of the read and is filled in from the germline J gene. This chain links TRBV30 with TRBJ2-2; D might be TRBD1 (5 bases). Germline V gene lookup returns CDR1 GTSNPN and CDR2 SVGIG (reference sequence). V lost 3 bases, J lost 1 base, and 12 bases lay in between. This CDR3 has 15 amino acids. This CDR3 is CAWSVQTVNTGELFF. The sequenced part of the CDR3 DNA is TGTGCCTGGAGCGTACAGACAGTGAACACCGGGGAG.

In regard to this clone: Sequencing ends 3 residues short of the CDR3 end; the germline J gene provides the rest. The V and J genes are TRBV2 and TRBJ1-4; 10 positions match TRBD1. The CDR3 has 16 residues. Germline assignment: CDR1 SNHLY and CDR2 FYNNEI. V dropped 2 bases and J dropped 4; count of bases not matched to a gene: 4. The DNA read from the CDR3 is TGTGCCAGCAGTGAATTTGGGACAGGGGATAATGAAAAA. Protein product: CASSEFGTGDNEK. The whole CDR3 region reads CASSEFGTGDNEKLFF.

Comment on this clone: The junction shows a germline mismatch at one end, possibly a read error. The CDR3 extends 3 residues past the end of the read, so its final part is completed from the germline J gene. The V gene is TRBV5-6, the J gene TRBJ2-3; TRBD1 might be the D (5 bases). Germline assignment: CDR1 SGHDT and CDR2 YYEEEE. The CDR3 loop spans 13 amino acids. Incomplete CDR3 DNA: TGTGCCAGCAGCCTCCCTGGGGCAGAGACG. Translating it yields CASSLPGAET. The entire CDR3 sequence reads CASSLPGAETQYF.

Many counts were recorded for this clone. The read is 3 residues too short to cover the CDR3 end, so that end is filled in from the germline J gene. The V call is TRBV6-2 or TRBV6-3, the J call TRBJ2-5; TRBD1 matches at 10 bases. Germline V gene sequence: CDR1 MNHEY, CDR2 SVGEGT. There are 15 residues in the CDR3. Trimming cost V 4 bases and J 5 bases; bases outside gene matches: 7. CDR3 bases read: TGTGCCAGCAGTTCATTCCCGGGACAGGGGGAGACC. Translating gives CASSSFPGQGET. The whole CDR3 protein reads CASSSFPGQGETQYF.

As to this clone: The CDR3 end falls 3 residues outside the read, so it is completed with the germline J gene. The V and J genes are TRBV19 and TRBJ1-1; D is perhaps TRBD1 (6 bases). CDR1 is LNHDA and CDR2 is SQIVND in the germline V gene (reference sequence). Trimming removed 4 bases at V and 5 bases at J, with 20 bases between. The CDR3 length is 16 residues. CDR3 DNA, as far as it was read: TGTGCCAGTAGTACCTCATACTCCTACAGGGATACTGAA. Its protein product is CASSTSYSYRDTE. The whole CDR3 protein reads CASSTSYSYRDTEAFF.

This clone has ten or more counts. Read coverage stops 3 residues before the CDR3 terminus; the germline J gene supplies the remainder. The chain couples TRBV20-1 to TRBJ2-7, with 10 bases that match TRBD2. CDR1 and CDR2 (germline): DFQATT, SNEGSKA (reference sequence). V shed 1 base, J shed 4 bases, and the junction held 7 bases outside the gene matches. The CDR3 has 15 residues. Incomplete CDR3 DNA: TGCAGTGCTAGAGTCGAGACTAGCGGGTCTTACGAG. Amino acid sequence: CSARVETSGSYE. The CDR3 in full is CSARVETSGSYEQYF.

About this clone itself: This could be a read error, since a much larger clone is one nucleotide away. The DNA ends 3 residues before the CDR3 does, and the rest of the CDR3 is filled in from the germline J gene. The chain has TRBV6-2 or TRBV6-3 and TRBJ2-3; 8 nucleotides align to TRBD1. Germline-derived CDR1 and CDR2 are MNHEY and SVGEGT. The CDR3 sequence is 12 residues long. The sequenced CDR3 bases are TGTGCCAGCAGGGGACAGGCCCTCGCG. Translation: CASRGQALA. The whole CDR3 sequence is CASRGQALAQYF.

This clone was recorded at least ten times. CDR3 residues: CASRLFSGISYEQYF. The sequenced part of the CDR3 DNA is TGTGCCAGCAGACTATTTAGCGGGATCTCCTACGAG. The chain combines TRBV6-2 or TRBV6-3 with TRBJ2-7; 8 bases line up with TRBD2. The CDR3 end is not reached by the read, which stops 3 residues before it; the germline J gene fills it in. Trimming at V came to 6 bases and at J to 0 bases, leaving 7 bases not matched to a gene. The CDR3 extends over 15 amino acids. Looked up from germline, CDR1 is MNHEY and CDR2 is SVGEGT.

This clone was detected ten times or more. The observed sequence ends 3 residues before the CDR3 terminus, with the missing tail filled in from the germline J gene. The chain has TRBV7-3 and TRBJ2-2, with 8 bases matching TRBD2. The CDR3 spans 14 residues. Germline lookup yields CDR1 SGHTA and CDR2 FQGTGA. J gave up 4 bases and V 4 bases, and 2 bases lay outside the gene matches. CDR3 in amino acids: CASSYRGGTGELFF. CDR3 DNA (partial): TGTGCCAGCAGCTATCGGGGGGGCACCGGGGAG.

Regarding this clone: The read gets to within 3 residues of the CDR3 end, and the germline J gene fills in the rest. The rearrangement joins TRBV2 to TRBJ2-1, with a tentative D call TRBD2 (6 bases). Per the germline V gene, CDR1 is SNHLY and CDR2 is FYNNEI. The CDR3 is made up of 16 amino acids. V was cut by 1 base and J by 6 bases, with 16 bases left in between. Partial CDR3 DNA: TGTGCCAGCAGTGAAGAATCGGGACTGGCTACCAATGAG. Translation gives CASSEESGLATNE. The whole CDR3 protein reads CASSEESGLATNEQFF.

This clone has at least ten counts. From the germline J gene comes the end of the CDR3, since the read stops 3 residues before it. The chain couples TRBV19 to TRBJ2-2; the D gene is possibly TRBD2 (5 bases). The germline V gene encodes CDR1 LNHDA and CDR2 SQIVND (reference sequence). There are 13 residues in the CDR3. Trimming removed 6 bases from V and 4 bases from J, with 9 bases in between. The sequenced CDR3 bases are TGTGCCAGTAGGCCGGGGAGCACCGGGGAG. This codes for CASRPGSTGE. The complete CDR3 reads CASRPGSTGELFF.

This clone was recorded at least ten times. The read gets to within 3 residues of the CDR3 end, and the germline J gene fills in the rest. The gene calls are TRBV20-1 and TRBJ2-5; possibly TRBD1 for D (5 bases). The CDR3 has 12 amino acids. The germline V gene has CDR1 DFQATT and CDR2 SNEGSKA (reference sequence). V lost 3 bases to trimming and J lost 6 bases, with 11 bases between them. The CDR3 spells CSARWLGQTQYF. Partial CDR3 DNA: TGCAGTGCTAGGTGGTTGGGGCAGACC.

This clone occurred many times. The read comes to an end 3 residues before the CDR3 does, leaving the germline J gene to fill in the end. The chain combines TRBV29-1 with TRBJ2-3; TRBD2 matches 13 bases. This CDR3 region has 17 residues. After removal of 5 bases from V and 4 bases from J, the junction contained 12 bases not matched to a gene. The germline CDR1 and CDR2 sequences are SQVTM and ANQGSEA. CDR3 in amino acids: CSVIGLAGELSPDTQYF. Incomplete CDR3 DNA: TGCAGCGTTATAGGACTAGCGGGAGAGCTTTCGCCAGATACG.

Many counts were recorded for this clone. The CDR3 extends 3 residues past the end of the read, so its final part is completed from the germline J gene. This rearrangement joins TRBV6-2 or TRBV6-3 to TRBJ2-1; 9 bases align to TRBD2. This CDR3 has 15 residues. Unmatched junction bases numbered 7, after V lost 4 bases and J lost 6 bases. The V gene's germline CDR1 is MNHEY and CDR2 SVGEGT. The CDR3 protein is CASSFGLAGPNEQFF. The part of the CDR3 DNA that was read is TGTGCCAGCAGTTTCGGGCTAGCGGGACCCAATGAG.

The table lists this clone with many counts. Read coverage stops 3 residues before the CDR3 terminus; the germline J gene supplies the remainder. The chain carries TRBV19 and TRBJ2-3; 8 bases match TRBD2. The CDR3 extends over 15 amino acids. J gave up 3 bases and V 0 bases, and 2 bases lay outside the gene matches. The germline V gene has CDR1 LNHDA and CDR2 SQIVND (reference sequence). The DNA read from the CDR3 is TGTGCCAGTAGTATAGAGGCGGGAGGAACAGATACG. Protein sequence: CASSIEAGGTDT. The whole CDR3 sequence reads CASSIEAGGTDTQYF.